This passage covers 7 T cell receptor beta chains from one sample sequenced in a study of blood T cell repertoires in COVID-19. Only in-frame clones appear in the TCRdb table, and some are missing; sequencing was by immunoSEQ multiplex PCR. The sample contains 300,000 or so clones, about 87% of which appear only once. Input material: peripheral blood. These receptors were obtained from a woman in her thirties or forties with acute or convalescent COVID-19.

The CDR3 region has the DNA TGTGCCAGCAGCTCCGGACTAGCGCGATACAATGAGCAGTTCTTC. The encoded protein is CASSSGLARYNEQFF. The chain joins TRBV3-1 (or the pseudogene TRBV3-2) to TRBJ2-1, with 9 bases matching TRBD2. The CDR3 length is 15 residues. Germline V gene sequence: CDR1 LGHDT, CDR2 YNNKEL (reference sequence). V gave up 5 bases and J gave up 4 bases; unmatched junction bases: 6.

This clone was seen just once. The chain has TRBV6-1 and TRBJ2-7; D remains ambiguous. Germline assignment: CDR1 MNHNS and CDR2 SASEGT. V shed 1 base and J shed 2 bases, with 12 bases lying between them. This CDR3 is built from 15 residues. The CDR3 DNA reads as TGTGCCAGCAGTGAAGACCGTCGTCGGGCCTACGAGCAGTACGTC. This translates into CASSEDRRRAYEQYV.

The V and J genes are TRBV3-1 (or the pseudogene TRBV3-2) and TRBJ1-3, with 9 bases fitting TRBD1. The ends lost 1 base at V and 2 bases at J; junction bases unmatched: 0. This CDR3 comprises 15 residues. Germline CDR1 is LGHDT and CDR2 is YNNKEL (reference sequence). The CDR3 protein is CASSQGQGAGNTIYF. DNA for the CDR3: TGTGCCAGCAGCCAAGGACAGGGGGCTGGAAACACCATATATTTT.

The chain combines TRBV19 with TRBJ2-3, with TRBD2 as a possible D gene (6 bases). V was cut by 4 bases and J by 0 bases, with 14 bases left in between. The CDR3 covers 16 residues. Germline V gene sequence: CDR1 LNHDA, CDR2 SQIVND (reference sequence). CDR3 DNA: TGTGCCAGTAGTAGGGGGACGGGGACTAGCACAGATACGCAGTATTTT. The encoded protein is CASSRGTGTSTDTQYF.

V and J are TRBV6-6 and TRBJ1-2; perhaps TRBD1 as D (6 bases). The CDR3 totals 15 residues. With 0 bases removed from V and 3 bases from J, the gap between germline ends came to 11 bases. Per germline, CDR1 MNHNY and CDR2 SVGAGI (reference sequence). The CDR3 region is CASSYSTRQDYGYTF. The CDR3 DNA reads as TGTGCCAGCAGTTACTCGACGAGACAGGACTATGGCTACACCTTC.

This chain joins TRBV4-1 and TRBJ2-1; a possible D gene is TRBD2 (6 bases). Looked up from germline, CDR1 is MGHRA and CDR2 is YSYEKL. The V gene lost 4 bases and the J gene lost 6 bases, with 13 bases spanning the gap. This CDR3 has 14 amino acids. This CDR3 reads CASSRDPTSNEQFF. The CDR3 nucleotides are TGCGCCAGCAGCCGGGACCCGACTAGCAATGAGCAGTTCTTC.

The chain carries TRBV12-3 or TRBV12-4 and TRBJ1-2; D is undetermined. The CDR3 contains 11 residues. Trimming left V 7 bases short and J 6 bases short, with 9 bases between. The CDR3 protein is CASMGENGYTF. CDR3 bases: TGTGCCAGCATGGGAGAAAATGGCTACACCTTC.